These 11 T cell receptor beta chains were sequenced from one sample in a study of breast tumors, draining lymph nodes, adjacent tissues. TCRdb itself ran the multiplex PCR reads through MiXCR, one entry per CDR3 protein. The table records about 11,000 distinct CDR3 sequences, under 40% of them present only once. The sequencing sample was made of breast tumor tissue. Receptors were obtained from a female donor with breast cancer. Some clones in this sample may be carry-over from other donors' samples.

The rearrangement links TRBV6-6 to TRBJ2-1; TRBD2 matches 9 bases. Germline V gives CDR1 MNHNY, CDR2 SVGAGI (reference sequence). With 4 bases clipped from V and 4 bases from J, the junction kept 2 bases outside the gene matches. The CDR3 length is 14 residues. Written as DNA, the CDR3 is TGTGCCAGCAGTTCTAGCGGGATTTACAATGAGCAGTTCTTC. Translating it yields CASSSSGIYNEQFF.

The chain couples TRBV3-1 to TRBJ1-6, with 7 bases that match TRBD1. This CDR3 has 14 residues. V lost 2 bases and J lost 10; bases outside the gene matches: 5. In germline, CDR1 is LGHDT, CDR2 YNNKEL (reference sequence). The CDR3 region has the DNA TGTGCCAGCAGCCAAAACAGGGGTTTCTCACCCCTCCACTTT. It yields the protein CASSQNRGFSPLHF. Full variable domain (missing parts from reference TRBV3-1 and TRBJ1-6): DTAVSQTPKYLVTQMGNDKSIKCEQNLGHDTMYWYKQDSKKFLKIMFSYNNKELIINETVPNRFSPKSPDKAHLNLHINSLELGDSAVYFCASSQNRGFSPLHFGNGTRLTVT.

Comment on this clonotype: This CDR3 fails to terminate in the conserved phenylalanine or tryptophan, so it likely reflects a read error. V usage is TRBV4-1 and J usage is TRBJ2-5; D is perhaps TRBD1 (6 bases). This CDR3 spans 15 amino acids. The ends were cut back, 0 bases at V and 5 bases at J, with 13 bases in the middle. Germline loops: CDR1 MGHRA, CDR2 YSYEKL. Here the CDR3 DNA reads TGCGCCAGCAGCCAAGAACAGGGATGGGGTGAGACCCAGTACCTC. It yields the protein CASSQEQGWGETQYL.

V usage is TRBV19 and J usage is TRBJ1-1; D call uncertain. The CDR3 is 14 amino acids. Trimming took 5 bases from V and 0 from J, leaving 10 bases between them. Germline assignment: CDR1 LNHDA and CDR2 SQIVND (reference sequence). In DNA, the CDR3 is TGTGCCAGTAGTGATCTCCAGATGAACACTGAAGCTTTCTTT. This sequence encodes CASSDLQMNTEAFF.

This clonotype was seen ten or more times. The chain links TRBV29-1 to TRBJ2-2; D is uncertain. The V and J ends lost 1 base and 4 bases respectively, with 4 bases between them. Germline V gene data show CDR1 as SQVTM and CDR2 as ANQGSEA. This CDR3 has 12 amino acids. CDR3 DNA sequence: TGCAGCGTTGAAGGGAGCACCGGGGAGCTGTTTTTT. It encodes CSVEGSTGELFF.

This clonotype has at least ten counts. This rearrangement joins TRBV5-1 to TRBJ1-3; D gene ambiguous. CDR1 is SGHRS and CDR2 is YFSETQ in the germline V gene. This CDR3 comprises 14 residues. The V end lost 0 bases, the J end lost 2 bases, and 6 bases lay between the germline ends. CDR3 coding DNA: TGCGCCAGCAGCTTGGGTGGGGCTGGAAACACCATATATTTT. Translation: CASSLGGAGNTIYF.

J is TRBJ2-2 and V is TRBV19, with D hard to call. The V end was cut by 5 bases, the J end by 7 bases, with 8 bases between. The CDR3 totals 12 residues. Germline CDR1 LNHDA, CDR2 SQIVND (reference sequence). This CDR3 reads CASSQILGELFF. CDR3 nucleotides: TGTGCCAGTAGTCAAATCCTCGGGGAGCTGTTTTTT.

The chain couples TRBV10-1 to TRBJ2-7, with D possibly matching TRBD1 (6 bases). CDR3 length: 14 residues. Trimming stripped 3 bases from V and 2 bases from J, with 11 bases between. Germline V gene data show CDR1 as WNHNN and CDR2 as SYGVQD (reference sequence). DNA for the CDR3: TGCGCCAGCAGTGATACCAGGGGAGCCTACGAGCAGTACTTC. It codes for CASSDTRGAYEQYF.

This clonotype is termed medium-sized. The genes are TRBV20-1 and TRBJ2-5; no clear D gene. Trimming left V 4 bases short and J 4 bases short, with 16 bases between. CDR1 and CDR2 from the germline V gene are DFQATT and SNEGSKA (reference sequence). This CDR3 contains 14 residues. CDR3 amino acids: CSAKAPSALETQYF. CDR3 in DNA: TGCAGTGCTAAGGCCCCGAGCGCCCTAGAGACCCAGTACTTC.

This clonotype showed up many times. The genes are TRBV7-9 and TRBJ1-5, with 9 bases matching TRBD1. Germline V gene lookup returns CDR1 SEHNR and CDR2 FQNEAQ (reference sequence). V shed 1 base and J 0 bases; nucleotides not matched to a gene: 4. The CDR3 contains 17 residues. CDR3 DNA: TGTGCCAGCAGCTTAGGCGGGACAGGGTTTAGCAATCAGCCCCAGCATTTT. It encodes CASSLGGTGFSNQPQHF.

This chain joins TRBV7-7 and TRBJ2-1; D is perhaps TRBD1 or TRBD2 (5 bases each). V shed 1 base and J shed 8 bases, with 15 bases lying between them. The CDR3 length is 15 residues. CDR1 SSHAT and CDR2 FNYEAQ come from the germline V gene (reference sequence). Written as DNA, the CDR3 is TGTGCCAGCAGCTTAGACAGAGGGGCCTGGGATGAGCAGTTCTTC. Protein: CASSLDRGAWDEQFF.